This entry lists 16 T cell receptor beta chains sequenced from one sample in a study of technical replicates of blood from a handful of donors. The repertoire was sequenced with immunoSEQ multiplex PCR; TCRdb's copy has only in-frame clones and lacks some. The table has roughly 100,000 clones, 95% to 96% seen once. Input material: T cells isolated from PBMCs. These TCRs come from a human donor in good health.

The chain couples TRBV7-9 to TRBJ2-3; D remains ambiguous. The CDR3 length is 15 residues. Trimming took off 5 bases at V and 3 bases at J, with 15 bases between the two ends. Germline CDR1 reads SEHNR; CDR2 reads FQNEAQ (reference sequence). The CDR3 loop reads CASSRSGYGTDTQYF. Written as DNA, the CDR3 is TGTGCCAGCAGCCGCTCCGGGTATGGAACAGATACGCAGTATTTT.

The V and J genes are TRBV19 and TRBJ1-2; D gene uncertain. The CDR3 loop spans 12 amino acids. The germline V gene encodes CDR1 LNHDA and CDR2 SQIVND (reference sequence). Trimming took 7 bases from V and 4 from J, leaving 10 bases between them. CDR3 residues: CASTPGLYGYTF. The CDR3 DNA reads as TGTGCCAGTACCCCAGGTCTCTATGGCTACACCTTC.

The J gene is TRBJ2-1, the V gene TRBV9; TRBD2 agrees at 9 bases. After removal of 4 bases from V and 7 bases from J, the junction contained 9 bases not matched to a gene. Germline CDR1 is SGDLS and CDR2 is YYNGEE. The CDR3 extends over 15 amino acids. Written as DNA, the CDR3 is TGTGCCAGCAGCTTTGGGACTAGCAGAGGGAATGAGCAGTTCTTC. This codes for CASSFGTSRGNEQFF.

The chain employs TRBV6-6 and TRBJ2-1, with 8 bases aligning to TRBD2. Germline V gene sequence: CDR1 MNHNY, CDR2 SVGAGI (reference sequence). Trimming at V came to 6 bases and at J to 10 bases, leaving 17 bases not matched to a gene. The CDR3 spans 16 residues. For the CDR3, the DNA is TGTGCCAGCAGCCGCGATAGCGGGATTGGGGAGGGGGAGCAGTTCTTC. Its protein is CASSRDSGIGEGEQFF.

The CDR3 here is CASSTDREETQYF. The CDR3 bases are TGTGCCAGCAGCACAGACAGGGAAGAGACCCAGTACTTC. The chain recombines TRBV5-4 with TRBJ2-5, with TRBD1 identical over 7 bases. CDR3 length: 13 residues. The V gene's germline CDR1 is SGHNT and CDR2 YYREEE (reference sequence). J gave up 3 bases and V 4 bases, and 3 bases lay outside the gene matches.

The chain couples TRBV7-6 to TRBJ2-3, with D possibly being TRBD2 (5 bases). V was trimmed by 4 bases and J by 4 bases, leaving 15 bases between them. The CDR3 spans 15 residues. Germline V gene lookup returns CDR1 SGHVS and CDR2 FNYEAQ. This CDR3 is CASSSSNVGADTQYF. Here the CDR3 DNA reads TGTGCCAGCAGCTCCTCCAACGTCGGGGCAGATACGCAGTATTTT.

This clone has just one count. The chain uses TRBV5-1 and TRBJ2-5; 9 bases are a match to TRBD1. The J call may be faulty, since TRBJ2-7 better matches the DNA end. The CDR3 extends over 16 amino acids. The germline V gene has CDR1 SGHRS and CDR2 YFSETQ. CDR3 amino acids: CASSLGGTGMIYEQYF. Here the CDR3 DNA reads TGCGCCAGCAGCTTGGGTGGGACAGGGATGATCTACGAGCAGTACTTC.

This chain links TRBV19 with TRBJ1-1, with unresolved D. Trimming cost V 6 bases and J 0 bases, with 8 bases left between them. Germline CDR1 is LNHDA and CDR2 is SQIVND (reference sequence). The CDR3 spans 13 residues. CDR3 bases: TGTGCCAGTAGGTACACCTTGAACACTGAAGCTTTCTTT. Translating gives CASRYTLNTEAFF.

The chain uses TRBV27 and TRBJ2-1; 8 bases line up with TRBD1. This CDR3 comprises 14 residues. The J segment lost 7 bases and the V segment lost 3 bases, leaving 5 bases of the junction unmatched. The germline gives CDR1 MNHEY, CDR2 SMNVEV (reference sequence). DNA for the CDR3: TGTGCCAGCAGTTTCAGGACAGGGACTAATGAGCAGTTCTTC. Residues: CASSFRTGTNEQFF.

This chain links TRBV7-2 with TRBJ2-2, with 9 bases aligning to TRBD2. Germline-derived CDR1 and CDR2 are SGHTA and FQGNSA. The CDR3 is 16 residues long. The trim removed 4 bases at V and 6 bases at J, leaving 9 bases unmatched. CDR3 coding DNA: TGTGCCAGCAGCTCGACTTCCATAGCGGGGGCCGGGGAGCTGTTTTTT. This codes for CASSSTSIAGAGELFF.

CDR3 in amino acids: CASSGDRAFQETQYF. In DNA, the CDR3 is TGCGCCAGCAGCGGGGACAGGGCCTTCCAAGAGACCCAGTACTTC. J is TRBJ2-5 and V is TRBV5-1; 9 nucleotides line up with TRBD1. The CDR3 spans 15 residues. CDR1 is SGHRS and CDR2 is YFSETQ in the germline V gene. Trimming cost V 4 bases and J 1 base; bases outside gene matches: 5.

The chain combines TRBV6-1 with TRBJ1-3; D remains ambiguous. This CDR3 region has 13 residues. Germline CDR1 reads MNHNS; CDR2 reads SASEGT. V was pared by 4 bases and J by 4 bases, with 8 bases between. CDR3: CASSGFQGNTIYF. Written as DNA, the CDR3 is TGTGCCAGCAGTGGGTTTCAGGGAAACACCATATATTTT.

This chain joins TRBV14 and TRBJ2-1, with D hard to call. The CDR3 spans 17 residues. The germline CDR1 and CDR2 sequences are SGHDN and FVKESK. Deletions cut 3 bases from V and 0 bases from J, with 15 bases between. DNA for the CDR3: TGTGCCAGCAGCCACCAGTGGTACCGCAGCTCCTACAATGAGCAGTTCTTC. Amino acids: CASSHQWYRSSYNEQFF.

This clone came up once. The DNA of the CDR3 is TGTGCCAGCACCCCACTTCTCGCCACTGAAGCTTTCTTT. It specifies CASTPLLATEAFF. The chain carries TRBV6-6 and TRBJ1-1; D gene uncertain. The V and J ends lost 7 bases and 4 bases respectively, with 13 bases between them. From germline, CDR1 is MNHNY and CDR2 SVGAGI (reference sequence). This CDR3 is 13 amino acids long.

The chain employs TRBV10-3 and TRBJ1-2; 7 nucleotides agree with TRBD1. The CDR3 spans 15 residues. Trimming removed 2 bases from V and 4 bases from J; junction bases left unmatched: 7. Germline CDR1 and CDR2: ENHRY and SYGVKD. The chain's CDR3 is CAISEPGDSLYGYTF. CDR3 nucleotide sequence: TGTGCCATCAGTGAGCCAGGGGACAGCCTCTATGGCTACACCTTC.

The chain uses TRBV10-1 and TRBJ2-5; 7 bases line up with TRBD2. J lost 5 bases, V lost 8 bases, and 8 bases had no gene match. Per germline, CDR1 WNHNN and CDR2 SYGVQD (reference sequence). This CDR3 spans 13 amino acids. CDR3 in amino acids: CASHQAGGETQYF. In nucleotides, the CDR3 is TGCGCCAGCCATCAAGCCGGGGGGGAGACCCAGTACTTC.